A single T cell receptor beta chain is shown here with its context. These data originate in a study of blood T cell repertoires in COVID-19. Looking at the study overall: Donors in the United States, Italy and Spain gave samples during acute or convalescent COVID-19. Nucleic acid was either cDNA or gDNA, and it came from T cells, B-cell-depleted T cells, or PBMCs.

Per the authors' pipeline: Reference gene primer amplification yielded estimated nucleated cell counts. TCRdb's table, derived via immunoSEQ multiplex PCR, lists solely in-frame clones and lacks some. D and trimming were read from the DNA, whereas the V and J calls and clone size are those reported in that table. The data contain over 100,000 clones, approximately 80% of them singletons. Germline-derived CDR1 and CDR2 are SQVTM and ANQGSEA. The CDR3 sequence is 12 residues long. V lost 7 bases and J 0 bases, leaving 10 bases between the germline ends. Sequenced material: peripheral blood. The TCR comes from a woman in her seventies with acute or convalescent COVID-19. The chain uses TRBV29-1 and TRBJ2-7; tentatively, D is TRBD2 (6 bases). For the CDR3, the DNA is TGCAGCGGACGGACTATCTCCTACGAGCAGTACTTC. Translating it yields CSGRTISYEQYF.